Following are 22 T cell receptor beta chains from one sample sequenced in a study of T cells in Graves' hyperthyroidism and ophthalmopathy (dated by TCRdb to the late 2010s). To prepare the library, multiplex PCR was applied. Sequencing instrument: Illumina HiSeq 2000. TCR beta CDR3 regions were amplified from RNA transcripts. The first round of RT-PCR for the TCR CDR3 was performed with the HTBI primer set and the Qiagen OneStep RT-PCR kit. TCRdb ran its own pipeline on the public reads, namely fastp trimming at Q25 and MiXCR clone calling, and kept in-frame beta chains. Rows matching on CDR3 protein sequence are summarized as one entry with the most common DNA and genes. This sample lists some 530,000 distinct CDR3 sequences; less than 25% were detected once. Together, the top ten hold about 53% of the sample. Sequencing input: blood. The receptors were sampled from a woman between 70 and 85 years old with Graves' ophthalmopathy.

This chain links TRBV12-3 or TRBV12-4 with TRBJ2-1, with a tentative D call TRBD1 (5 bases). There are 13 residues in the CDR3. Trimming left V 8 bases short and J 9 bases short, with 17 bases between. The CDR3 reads CASWQGSNGEQFF. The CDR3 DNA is TGTGCCAGCTGGCAGGGAAGTAACGGTGAGCAGTTCTTC.

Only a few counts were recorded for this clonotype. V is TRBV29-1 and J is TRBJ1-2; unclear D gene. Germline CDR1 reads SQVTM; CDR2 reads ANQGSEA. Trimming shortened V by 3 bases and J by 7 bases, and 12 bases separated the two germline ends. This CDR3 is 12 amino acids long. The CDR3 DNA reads TGCAGCGTTGATACCCCTCCTGGTGGCTACACCTTC. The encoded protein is CSVDTPPGGYTF.

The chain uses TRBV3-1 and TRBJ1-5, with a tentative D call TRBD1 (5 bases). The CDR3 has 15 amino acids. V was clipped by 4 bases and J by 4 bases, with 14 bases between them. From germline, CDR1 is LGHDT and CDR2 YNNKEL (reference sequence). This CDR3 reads CASSLGHNVNQPQHF. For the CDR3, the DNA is TGTGCCAGCAGCCTAGGACACAATGTAAATCAGCCCCAGCATTTT.

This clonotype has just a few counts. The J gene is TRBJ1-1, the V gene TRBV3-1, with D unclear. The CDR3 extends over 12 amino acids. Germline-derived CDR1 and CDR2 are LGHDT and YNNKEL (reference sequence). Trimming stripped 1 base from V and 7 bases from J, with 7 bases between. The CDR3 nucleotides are TGTGCCAGCAGCCAAGGATATGGTGAAGCTTTCTTT. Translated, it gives CASSQGYGEAFF.

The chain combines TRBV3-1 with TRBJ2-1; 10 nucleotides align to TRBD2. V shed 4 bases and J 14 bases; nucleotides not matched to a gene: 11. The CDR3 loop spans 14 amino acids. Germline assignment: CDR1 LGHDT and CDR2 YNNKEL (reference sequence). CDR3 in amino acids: CASSPNGLAGVKFF. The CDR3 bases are TGTGCCAGCAGCCCAAACGGCCTAGCGGGAGTGAAGTTCTTC.

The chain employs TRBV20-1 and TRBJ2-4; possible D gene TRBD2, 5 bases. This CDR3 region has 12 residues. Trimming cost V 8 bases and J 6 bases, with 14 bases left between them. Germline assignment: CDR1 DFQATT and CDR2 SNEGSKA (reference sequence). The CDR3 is CSSRTGSNIQYF. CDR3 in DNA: TGCAGTTCCCGGACTGGGTCAAACATTCAGTACTTC.

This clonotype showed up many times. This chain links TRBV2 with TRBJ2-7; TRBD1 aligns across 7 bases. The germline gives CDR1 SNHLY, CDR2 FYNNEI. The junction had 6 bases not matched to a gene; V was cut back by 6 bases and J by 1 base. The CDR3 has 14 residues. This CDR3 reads CASRPGTASYEQYF. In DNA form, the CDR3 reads TGTGCCAGCAGGCCGGGGACAGCATCCTACGAGCAGTACTTC.

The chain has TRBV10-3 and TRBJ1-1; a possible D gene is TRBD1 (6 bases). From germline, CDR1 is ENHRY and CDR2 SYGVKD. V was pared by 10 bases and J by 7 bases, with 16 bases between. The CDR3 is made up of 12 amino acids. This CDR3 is CATLGGGGEAFF. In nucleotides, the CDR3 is TGTGCCACCCTAGGCGGGGGCGGTGAAGCTTTCTTT.

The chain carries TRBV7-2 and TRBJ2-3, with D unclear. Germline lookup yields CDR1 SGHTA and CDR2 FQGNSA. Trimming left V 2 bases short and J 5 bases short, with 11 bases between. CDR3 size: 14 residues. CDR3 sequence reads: CASSLKARRDTQYF. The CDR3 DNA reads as TGTGCCAGCAGCTTAAAGGCAAGGAGAGATACGCAGTATTTT.

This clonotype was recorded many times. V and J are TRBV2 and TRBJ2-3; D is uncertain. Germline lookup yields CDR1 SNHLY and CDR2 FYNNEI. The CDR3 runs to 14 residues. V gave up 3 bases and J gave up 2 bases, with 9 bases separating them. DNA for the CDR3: TGTGCCAGCAGTGATCGTCAGAACACAGATACGCAGTATTTT. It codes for CASSDRQNTDTQYF.

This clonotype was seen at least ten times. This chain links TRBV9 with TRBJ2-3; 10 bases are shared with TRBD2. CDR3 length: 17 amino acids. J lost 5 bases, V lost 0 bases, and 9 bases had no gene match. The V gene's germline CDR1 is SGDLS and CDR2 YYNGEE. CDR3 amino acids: CASSVDASGRVGDTQYF. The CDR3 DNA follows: TGTGCCAGCAGCGTAGATGCCAGCGGGAGGGTGGGAGATACGCAGTATTTT.

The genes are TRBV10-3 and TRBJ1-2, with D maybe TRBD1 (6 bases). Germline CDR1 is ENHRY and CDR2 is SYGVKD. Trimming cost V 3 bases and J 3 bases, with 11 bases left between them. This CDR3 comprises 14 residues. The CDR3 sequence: CAISDWGRDYGYTF. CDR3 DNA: TGTGCCATCAGTGATTGGGGGCGCGACTATGGCTACACCTTC.

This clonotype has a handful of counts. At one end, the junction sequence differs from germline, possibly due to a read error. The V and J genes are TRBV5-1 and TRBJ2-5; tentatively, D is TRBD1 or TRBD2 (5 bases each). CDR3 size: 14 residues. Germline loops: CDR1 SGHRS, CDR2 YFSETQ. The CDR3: CASSPQGVQESQYF. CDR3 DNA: TGCGCCAGCAGCCCCCAGGGAGTGCAAGAGAGCCAGTACTTC.

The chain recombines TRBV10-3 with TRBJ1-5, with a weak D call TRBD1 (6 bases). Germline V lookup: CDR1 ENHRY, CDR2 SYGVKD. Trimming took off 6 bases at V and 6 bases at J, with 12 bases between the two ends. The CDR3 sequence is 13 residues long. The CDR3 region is CAIRGGLGQPQHF. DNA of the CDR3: TGTGCCATCAGGGGGGGGCTTGGTCAGCCCCAGCATTTT.

The CDR3 DNA is TGTGCCATCAGTGAGTCGATATCTCCTAGCGGGAGGGCCCGAGAGACCCAGTACTTC. It is translated as CAISESISPSGRARETQYF. The chain couples TRBV10-3 to TRBJ2-5, with TRBD2 matching 12 bases. J was trimmed by 4 bases and V by 0 bases; bases with no gene match: 12. Germline lookup yields CDR1 ENHRY and CDR2 SYGVKD. This CDR3 region has 19 residues.

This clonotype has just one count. As DNA, the CDR3 is TGCAGTGCCTGGGACAGGGGTACCTACACCTTC. It codes for CSAWDRGTYTF. The chain recombines TRBV20-1 with TRBJ1-2, with 10 bases identical to TRBD1. This CDR3 has 11 amino acids. V dropped 6 bases and J dropped 10; count of bases not matched to a gene: 5. Looked up from germline, CDR1 is DFQATT and CDR2 is SNEGSKA (reference sequence).

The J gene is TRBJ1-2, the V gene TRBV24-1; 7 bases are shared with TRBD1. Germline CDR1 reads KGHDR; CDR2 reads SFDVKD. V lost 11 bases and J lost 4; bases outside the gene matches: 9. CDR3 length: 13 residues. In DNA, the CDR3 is TGTGCCATCAGGCTTGACAGGGTCTATGGCTACACCTTC. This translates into CAIRLDRVYGYTF.

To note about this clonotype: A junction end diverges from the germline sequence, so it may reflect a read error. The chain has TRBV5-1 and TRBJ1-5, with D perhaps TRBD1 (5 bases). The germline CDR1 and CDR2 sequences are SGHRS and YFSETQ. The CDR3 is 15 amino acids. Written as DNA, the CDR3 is TGCGCCAGCAGCTTGGCAGGGACTGGCAATCGGCCCCAGCATTTT. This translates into CASSLAGTGNRPQHF.

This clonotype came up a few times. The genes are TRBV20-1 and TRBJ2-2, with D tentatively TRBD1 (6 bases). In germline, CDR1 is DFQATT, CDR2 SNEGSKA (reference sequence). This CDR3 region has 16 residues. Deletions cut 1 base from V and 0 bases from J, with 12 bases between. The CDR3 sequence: CSARAQTGPNTGELFF. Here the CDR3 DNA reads TGCAGTGCTAGAGCCCAGACAGGACCGAACACCGGGGAGCTGTTTTTT.

The CDR3 nucleotides are TGTGCCACCAGCAGAGATTGGAGGACAGGGTCAGAGACCCAGTACTTC. It is translated as CATSRDWRTGSETQYF. The chain is built from TRBV15 and TRBJ2-5, with 8 positions matching TRBD1. V trimming: 0 bases; J trimming: 4 bases; junction bases outside the gene matches: 7. The germline CDR1 and CDR2 sequences are LNHNV and YYDKDF (reference sequence). The CDR3 runs 16 residues.

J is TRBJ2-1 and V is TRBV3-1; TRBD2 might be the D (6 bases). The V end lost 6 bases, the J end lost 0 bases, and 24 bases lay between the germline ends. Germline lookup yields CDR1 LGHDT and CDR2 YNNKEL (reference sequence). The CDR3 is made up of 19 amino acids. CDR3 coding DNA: TGTGCCAGCAGTCAACCAAGAGGGACTGCATCAGGCTCCTACAATGAGCAGTTCTTC. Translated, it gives CASSQPRGTASGSYNEQFF.

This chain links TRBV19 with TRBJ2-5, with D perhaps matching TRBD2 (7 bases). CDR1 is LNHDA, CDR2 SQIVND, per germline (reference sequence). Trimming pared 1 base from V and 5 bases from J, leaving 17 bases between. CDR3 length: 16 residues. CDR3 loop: CASSIAGGDIRETQYF. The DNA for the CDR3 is TGTGCCAGTAGTATAGCGGGGGGCGATATCAGGGAGACCCAGTACTTC.